Below, 29 T cell receptor beta chains from the same sample are listed, as sequenced in a study of CD8 T cells in Susac syndrome. RNA, at roughly 0.45 to 1 ug, was reverse transcribed with random hexamers. TCRdb re-analysed the immunoSEQ multiplex PCR reads in MiXCR, keeping a single row per CDR3 protein. The sample lists 180,000 or so distinct CDR3 sequences, approximately 95% seen once, with under 0.12% in the top ten. The material sequenced was CD4+ T cells from PBMCs. The receptors were sampled from a human donor in good health.

This chain uses TRBV6-1 with TRBJ1-2; no clear D gene. The germline CDR1 and CDR2 sequences are MNHNS and SASEGT. Trimming cost V 1 base and J 2 bases, with 11 bases left between them. The CDR3 loop spans 15 amino acids. CDR3 DNA: TGTGCCAGCAGTGAAGTCGTTGGATCGAACTATGGCTACACCTTC. Translation: CASSEVVGSNYGYTF.

The V and J genes are TRBV27 and TRBJ2-1, with D perhaps given as TRBD1 or TRBD2 (6 bases each). V was shortened by 4 bases and J by 5 bases, with 15 bases between the two germline ends. Per the germline V gene, CDR1 is MNHEY and CDR2 is SMNVEV (reference sequence). This CDR3 has 15 residues. Written as DNA, the CDR3 is TGTGCCAGCAGTTCGCGAAGGGGGGCTGACAATGAGCAGTTCTTC. Translating gives CASSSRRGADNEQFF.

The chain has TRBV29-1 and TRBJ2-3; D is undetermined. Between the trimmed V and J ends, which lost 0 bases and 6 bases, there was a span of 10 bases. The CDR3 is 13 residues long. CDR1 and CDR2 (germline): SQVTM, ANQGSEA. Here the CDR3 DNA reads TGCAGCGTTGAAGAAGCTTTTGGGGATACGCAGTATTTT. Amino acids: CSVEEAFGDTQYF.

This chain links TRBV7-3 with TRBJ2-1; TRBD2 aligns across 11 bases. Germline CDR1 SGHTA, CDR2 FQGTGA. V gave up 4 bases and J gave up 8 bases; unmatched junction bases: 4. The CDR3 runs 14 residues. This chain's CDR3 is CASSYTSGSDEQFF. DNA of the CDR3: TGTGCCAGCAGCTACACTAGCGGGAGCGATGAGCAGTTCTTC.

The chain carries TRBV3-1 and TRBJ2-5, with a possible D match to TRBD1 (5 bases). The CDR3 totals 13 residues. CDR1 and CDR2 from the germline V gene are LGHDT and YNNKEL (reference sequence). Deletions cut 6 bases from V and 13 bases from J, with 21 bases between. The CDR3 region has the DNA TGTGCCAGCAGTCGCGAGAGGCAGGGCCCGCTGTACTTC. Encoded protein: CASSRERQGPLYF.

V gene TRBV29-1 combines with J gene TRBJ2-5; a weak D match, TRBD1 (5 bases). Germline V CDR1 and CDR2: SQVTM, ANQGSEA. The ends were cut back, 6 bases at V and 1 base at J, with 9 bases in the middle. This CDR3 comprises 12 residues. CDR3 bases: TGCAGCGTCCTGACAGTCCAAGAGACCCAGTACTTC. Its translation is CSVLTVQETQYF.

This chain joins TRBV12-3 or TRBV12-4 and TRBJ2-7; TRBD1 matches 10 bases. Trimming removed 6 bases from V and 3 bases from J; junction bases left unmatched: 5. The CDR3 totals 14 residues. CDR3 nucleotide sequence: TGTGCCAGCAGCCGGCGGACAGGGGGCTACGAGCAGTACTTC. This encodes CASSRRTGGYEQYF.

The rearrangement uses TRBV2 and TRBJ1-5; D is perhaps TRBD1 (6 bases). In germline, CDR1 is SNHLY, CDR2 FYNNEI. This CDR3 has 14 residues. V was clipped by 2 bases and J by 6 bases, with 11 bases between them. CDR3 residues: CASSEMGGGQPQHF. Written as DNA, the CDR3 is TGTGCCAGCAGTGAAATGGGGGGCGGTCAGCCCCAGCATTTT. Full variable domain (remainder filled in from reference TRBV2 and TRBJ1-5): EPEVTQTPSHQVTQMGQEVILRCVPISNHLYFYWYRQILGQKVEFLVSFYNNEISEKSEIFDDQFSVERPDGSNFTLKIRSTKLEDSAMYFCASSEMGGGQPQHFGDGTRLSIL.

The chain employs TRBV25-1 and TRBJ1-2; D is ambiguous. The germline gives CDR1 MGHDK, CDR2 SYGVNS. CDR3 length: 14 residues. Trimming removed 5 bases at V and 4 bases at J, with 14 bases between. In DNA form, the CDR3 reads TGTGCCAGCAGTCCCAATAGCAGGCTCTATGGCTACACCTTC. The encoded protein is CASSPNSRLYGYTF.

The chain recombines TRBV23-1 with TRBJ1-2, with D unresolved. TRBV23-1 is noted as an ORF with a role that remains uncertain. This CDR3 comprises 12 residues. Trimming pared 6 bases from V and 7 bases from J, leaving 12 bases between. CDR3 sequence: CASRRKPPGYTF. Here the CDR3 DNA reads TGCGCCAGCAGGCGGAAGCCTCCTGGCTACACCTTC.

The chain links TRBV5-1 to TRBJ2-7; D ambiguous. Germline CDR1 SGHRS, CDR2 YFSETQ. Trimming removed 0 bases from V and 0 bases from J, with 10 bases in between. The length of the CDR3 is 15 residues. CDR3 sequence reads: CASSLAVGSSYEQYF. The CDR3 DNA reads TGCGCCAGCAGCTTGGCTGTCGGGTCCTCCTACGAGCAGTACTTC. Variable domain in full (rest from reference TRBV5-1 and TRBJ2-7): KAGVTQTPRYLIKTRGQQVTLSCSPISGHRSVSWYQQTPGQGLQFLFEYFSETQRNKGNFPGRFSGRQFSNSRSEMNVSTLELGDSALYLCASSLAVGSSYEQYFGPGTRLTVT.

The chain combines TRBV6-1 with TRBJ2-1, with 8 bases aligning to TRBD2. The CDR3 covers 16 residues. CDR1 and CDR2 (germline): MNHNS, SASEGT. Trimming at V came to 3 bases and at J to 3 bases, leaving 7 bases not matched to a gene. DNA of the CDR3: TGTGCCAGCAGTGACCAAGGACTAGCAGACTACAATGAGCAGTTCTTC. Translation gives CASSDQGLADYNEQFF.

The V gene is TRBV7-2, the J gene TRBJ2-1; a weak D match, TRBD1 (5 bases). CDR3 size: 16 residues. The germline V and J ends were trimmed by 5 bases and 3 bases, with 17 bases remaining between them. Germline V gene sequence: CDR1 SGHTA, CDR2 FQGNSA. The CDR3 nucleotides read TGTGCCAGCAGCCAAGAAGCCGCCAGGGTCTACAATGAGCAGTTCTTC. This encodes CASSQEAARVYNEQFF.

V gene TRBV28 combines with J gene TRBJ2-6; unclear D gene. The CDR3 is made up of 15 amino acids. Per germline, CDR1 MDHEN and CDR2 SYDVKM. With 6 bases removed from V and 2 bases from J, the gap between germline ends came to 11 bases. CDR3 loop: CASSEEMTGANVLTF. CDR3 in DNA: TGTGCCAGCAGCGAGGAGATGACTGGGGCCAACGTCCTGACTTTC. The full variable domain, with the rest looked up from reference TRBV28 and TRBJ2-6, is DVKVTQSSRYLVKRTGEKVFLECVQDMDHENMFWYRQDPGLGLRLIYFSYDVKMKEKGDIPEGYSVSREKKERFSLILESASTNQTSMYLCASSEEMTGANVLTFGAGSRLTVL.

V usage is TRBV29-1 and J usage is TRBJ2-5; TRBD2 might be the D (5 bases). V gave up 3 bases and J gave up 4 bases, with 15 bases separating them. The CDR3 is made up of 14 amino acids. The germline V gene has CDR1 SQVTM and CDR2 ANQGSEA. CDR3 nucleotides: TGCAGCGTTGACGTCCGGGGTGGAGGAGAGACCCAGTACTTC. Translating it yields CSVDVRGGGETQYF.

This clonotype was detected once. The V gene is TRBV12-3 or TRBV12-4, the J gene TRBJ2-3; D unresolved. The CDR3 runs to 15 residues. Trimming removed 6 bases at V and 1 base at J, with 14 bases between. The CDR3 region is CASSVSGSGTDTQYF. For the CDR3, the DNA is TGTGCCAGCAGCGTATCGGGCTCCGGCACAGATACGCAGTATTTT.

This clonotype showed up just once. This rearrangement joins TRBV7-9 to TRBJ1-2, with unresolved D. The CDR3 is 13 residues long. Germline V CDR1 and CDR2: SEHNR, FQNEAQ (reference sequence). Deletions cut 5 bases from V and 1 base from J, with 8 bases between. The CDR3 sequence: CASSQTLNYGYTF. The CDR3 DNA reads TGTGCCAGCAGCCAGACACTTAACTATGGCTACACCTTC.

The rearrangement uses TRBV6-5 and TRBJ2-5, with TRBD1 identical over 8 bases. CDR3 length: 14 residues. V lost 7 bases, J lost 4 bases, and 8 bases stayed unmatched. Germline V gene data show CDR1 as MNHEY and CDR2 as SVGAGI. The CDR3: CASTRQGRRETQYF. The CDR3 coding sequence is TGTGCCAGCACTCGACAGGGGCGGAGAGAGACCCAGTACTTC.

The chain recombines TRBV6-5 with TRBJ1-2, with D possibly matching TRBD1 (6 bases). V was cut by 2 bases and J by 3 bases, with 19 bases left in between. The CDR3 consists of 17 residues. Per germline, CDR1 MNHEY and CDR2 SVGAGI. As DNA, the CDR3 is TGTGCCAGCAGTTACAAGGCAGGGGAAGCGTGGCACTATGGCTACACCTTC. It is translated as CASSYKAGEAWHYGYTF.

The genes are TRBV12-3 or TRBV12-4 and TRBJ2-3, with D possibly matching TRBD1 (6 bases). The ends were cut back, 4 bases at V and 8 bases at J, with 13 bases in the middle. This CDR3 has 13 residues. As DNA, the CDR3 is TGTGCCAGCAGTTCCTACAGGGTAGCTACGCAGTATTTT. Residues: CASSSYRVATQYF.

This rearrangement joins TRBV20-1 to TRBJ2-1; 12 bases are shared with TRBD2. Germline-derived CDR1 and CDR2 are DFQATT and SNEGSKA (reference sequence). J gave up 3 bases and V 6 bases, and 3 bases lay outside the gene matches. There are 14 residues in the CDR3. The CDR3 coding sequence is TGCAGTGCCCCGACTAGCGGGGGCTACAATGAGCAGTTCTTC. This translates into CSAPTSGGYNEQFF.

This chain connects TRBV28 to TRBJ2-1; D call uncertain. V lost 5 bases, J lost 7 bases, and 12 bases lay in between. Germline V lookup: CDR1 MDHEN, CDR2 SYDVKM. This CDR3 region has 13 residues. The CDR3 sequence: CASSPPAYNEQFF. In DNA, the CDR3 is TGTGCCAGCAGTCCCCCAGCTTATAATGAGCAGTTCTTC.

The chain uses TRBV20-1 and TRBJ2-7; TRBD1 matches 8 bases. In germline, CDR1 is DFQATT, CDR2 SNEGSKA (reference sequence). This CDR3 is built from 14 residues. The trim removed 6 bases at V and 1 base at J, leaving 8 bases unmatched. The DNA for the CDR3 is TGCAGTGCACCTCCCGGGACAGGATCCTACGAGCAGTACTTC. Protein sequence: CSAPPGTGSYEQYF.

The table lists this clonotype with a few counts. V and J are TRBV7-3 and TRBJ2-2, with 7 bases that match TRBD1. The CDR3 runs 14 residues. V lost 9 bases to trimming and J lost 2 bases; unmatched junction nucleotides: 6. Per the germline V gene, CDR1 is SGHTA and CDR2 is FQGTGA. The CDR3 nucleotides read TGTGCCAGTTCACGACAGGGAAACACCGGGGAGCTGTTTTTT. Translating gives CASSRQGNTGELFF.

The CDR3 is CSVVRDHVNYGYTF. CDR3 bases: TGCAGCGTTGTACGGGACCACGTCAACTATGGCTACACCTTC. The chain uses TRBV29-1 and TRBJ1-2; D is possibly TRBD1 (5 bases). V was trimmed by 4 bases and J by 2 bases, leaving 14 bases between them. This CDR3 spans 14 amino acids. The V gene's germline CDR1 is SQVTM and CDR2 ANQGSEA.

Only one count was recorded for this clonotype. DNA of the CDR3: TGTGCCAGCAGCCGATCAATCCGGGGGGGAGGGCGGTATTTT. As protein: CASSRSIRGGGRYF. The chain recombines TRBV3-1 with TRBJ2-3; TRBD2 matches 8 bases. The germline V gene encodes CDR1 LGHDT and CDR2 YNNKEL (reference sequence). The V gene end was trimmed by 4 bases and the J gene end by 14 bases; junction bases not matched to a gene: 14. This CDR3 is 14 amino acids long.

The CDR3 bases are TGTGCCAGCAGTTCCGGACTAGAGTTAGAGACCCAGTACTTC. Translated, it gives CASSSGLELETQYF. The gene calls are TRBV6-2 or TRBV6-3 and TRBJ2-5, with TRBD2 matching 7 bases. The CDR3 totals 14 residues. J was trimmed by 4 bases and V by 4 bases; bases with no gene match: 6. Germline V gene sequence: CDR1 MNHEY, CDR2 SVGEGT.

The chain employs TRBV4-3 and TRBJ2-2, with D uncertain. This CDR3 comprises 15 residues. Germline assignment: CDR1 LGHNA and CDR2 YSLEER. The germline V and J ends were trimmed by 4 bases and 1 base, with 10 bases remaining between them. This CDR3 reads CASSPQIGNTGELFF. In DNA form, the CDR3 reads TGCGCCAGCAGCCCACAGATCGGGAACACCGGGGAGCTGTTTTTT.

CDR3 coding DNA: TGCGCCAGCAGCCCCGGGGGCGGGAGCAATGAGCAGTTCTTC. Translation: CASSPGGGSNEQFF. The chain carries TRBV4-1 and TRBJ2-1; D might be TRBD2 (7 bases). The V end was cut by 4 bases, the J end by 6 bases, with 13 bases between. Germline CDR1 is MGHRA and CDR2 is YSYEKL. CDR3 length: 14 residues.